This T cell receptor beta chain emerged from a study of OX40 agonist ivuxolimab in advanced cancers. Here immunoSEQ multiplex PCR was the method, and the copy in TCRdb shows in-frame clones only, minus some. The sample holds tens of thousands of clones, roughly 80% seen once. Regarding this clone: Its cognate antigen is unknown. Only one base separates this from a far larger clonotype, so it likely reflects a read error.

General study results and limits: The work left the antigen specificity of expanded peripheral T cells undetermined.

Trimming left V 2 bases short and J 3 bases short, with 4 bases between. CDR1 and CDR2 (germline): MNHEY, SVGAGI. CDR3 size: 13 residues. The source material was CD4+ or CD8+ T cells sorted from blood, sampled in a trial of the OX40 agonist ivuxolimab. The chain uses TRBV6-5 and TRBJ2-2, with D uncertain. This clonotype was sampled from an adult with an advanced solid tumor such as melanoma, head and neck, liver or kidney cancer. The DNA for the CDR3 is TGTGCCAGCAGTTACAGGGACACCGGGGAGCTGTTTTTT. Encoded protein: CASSYRDTGELFF.